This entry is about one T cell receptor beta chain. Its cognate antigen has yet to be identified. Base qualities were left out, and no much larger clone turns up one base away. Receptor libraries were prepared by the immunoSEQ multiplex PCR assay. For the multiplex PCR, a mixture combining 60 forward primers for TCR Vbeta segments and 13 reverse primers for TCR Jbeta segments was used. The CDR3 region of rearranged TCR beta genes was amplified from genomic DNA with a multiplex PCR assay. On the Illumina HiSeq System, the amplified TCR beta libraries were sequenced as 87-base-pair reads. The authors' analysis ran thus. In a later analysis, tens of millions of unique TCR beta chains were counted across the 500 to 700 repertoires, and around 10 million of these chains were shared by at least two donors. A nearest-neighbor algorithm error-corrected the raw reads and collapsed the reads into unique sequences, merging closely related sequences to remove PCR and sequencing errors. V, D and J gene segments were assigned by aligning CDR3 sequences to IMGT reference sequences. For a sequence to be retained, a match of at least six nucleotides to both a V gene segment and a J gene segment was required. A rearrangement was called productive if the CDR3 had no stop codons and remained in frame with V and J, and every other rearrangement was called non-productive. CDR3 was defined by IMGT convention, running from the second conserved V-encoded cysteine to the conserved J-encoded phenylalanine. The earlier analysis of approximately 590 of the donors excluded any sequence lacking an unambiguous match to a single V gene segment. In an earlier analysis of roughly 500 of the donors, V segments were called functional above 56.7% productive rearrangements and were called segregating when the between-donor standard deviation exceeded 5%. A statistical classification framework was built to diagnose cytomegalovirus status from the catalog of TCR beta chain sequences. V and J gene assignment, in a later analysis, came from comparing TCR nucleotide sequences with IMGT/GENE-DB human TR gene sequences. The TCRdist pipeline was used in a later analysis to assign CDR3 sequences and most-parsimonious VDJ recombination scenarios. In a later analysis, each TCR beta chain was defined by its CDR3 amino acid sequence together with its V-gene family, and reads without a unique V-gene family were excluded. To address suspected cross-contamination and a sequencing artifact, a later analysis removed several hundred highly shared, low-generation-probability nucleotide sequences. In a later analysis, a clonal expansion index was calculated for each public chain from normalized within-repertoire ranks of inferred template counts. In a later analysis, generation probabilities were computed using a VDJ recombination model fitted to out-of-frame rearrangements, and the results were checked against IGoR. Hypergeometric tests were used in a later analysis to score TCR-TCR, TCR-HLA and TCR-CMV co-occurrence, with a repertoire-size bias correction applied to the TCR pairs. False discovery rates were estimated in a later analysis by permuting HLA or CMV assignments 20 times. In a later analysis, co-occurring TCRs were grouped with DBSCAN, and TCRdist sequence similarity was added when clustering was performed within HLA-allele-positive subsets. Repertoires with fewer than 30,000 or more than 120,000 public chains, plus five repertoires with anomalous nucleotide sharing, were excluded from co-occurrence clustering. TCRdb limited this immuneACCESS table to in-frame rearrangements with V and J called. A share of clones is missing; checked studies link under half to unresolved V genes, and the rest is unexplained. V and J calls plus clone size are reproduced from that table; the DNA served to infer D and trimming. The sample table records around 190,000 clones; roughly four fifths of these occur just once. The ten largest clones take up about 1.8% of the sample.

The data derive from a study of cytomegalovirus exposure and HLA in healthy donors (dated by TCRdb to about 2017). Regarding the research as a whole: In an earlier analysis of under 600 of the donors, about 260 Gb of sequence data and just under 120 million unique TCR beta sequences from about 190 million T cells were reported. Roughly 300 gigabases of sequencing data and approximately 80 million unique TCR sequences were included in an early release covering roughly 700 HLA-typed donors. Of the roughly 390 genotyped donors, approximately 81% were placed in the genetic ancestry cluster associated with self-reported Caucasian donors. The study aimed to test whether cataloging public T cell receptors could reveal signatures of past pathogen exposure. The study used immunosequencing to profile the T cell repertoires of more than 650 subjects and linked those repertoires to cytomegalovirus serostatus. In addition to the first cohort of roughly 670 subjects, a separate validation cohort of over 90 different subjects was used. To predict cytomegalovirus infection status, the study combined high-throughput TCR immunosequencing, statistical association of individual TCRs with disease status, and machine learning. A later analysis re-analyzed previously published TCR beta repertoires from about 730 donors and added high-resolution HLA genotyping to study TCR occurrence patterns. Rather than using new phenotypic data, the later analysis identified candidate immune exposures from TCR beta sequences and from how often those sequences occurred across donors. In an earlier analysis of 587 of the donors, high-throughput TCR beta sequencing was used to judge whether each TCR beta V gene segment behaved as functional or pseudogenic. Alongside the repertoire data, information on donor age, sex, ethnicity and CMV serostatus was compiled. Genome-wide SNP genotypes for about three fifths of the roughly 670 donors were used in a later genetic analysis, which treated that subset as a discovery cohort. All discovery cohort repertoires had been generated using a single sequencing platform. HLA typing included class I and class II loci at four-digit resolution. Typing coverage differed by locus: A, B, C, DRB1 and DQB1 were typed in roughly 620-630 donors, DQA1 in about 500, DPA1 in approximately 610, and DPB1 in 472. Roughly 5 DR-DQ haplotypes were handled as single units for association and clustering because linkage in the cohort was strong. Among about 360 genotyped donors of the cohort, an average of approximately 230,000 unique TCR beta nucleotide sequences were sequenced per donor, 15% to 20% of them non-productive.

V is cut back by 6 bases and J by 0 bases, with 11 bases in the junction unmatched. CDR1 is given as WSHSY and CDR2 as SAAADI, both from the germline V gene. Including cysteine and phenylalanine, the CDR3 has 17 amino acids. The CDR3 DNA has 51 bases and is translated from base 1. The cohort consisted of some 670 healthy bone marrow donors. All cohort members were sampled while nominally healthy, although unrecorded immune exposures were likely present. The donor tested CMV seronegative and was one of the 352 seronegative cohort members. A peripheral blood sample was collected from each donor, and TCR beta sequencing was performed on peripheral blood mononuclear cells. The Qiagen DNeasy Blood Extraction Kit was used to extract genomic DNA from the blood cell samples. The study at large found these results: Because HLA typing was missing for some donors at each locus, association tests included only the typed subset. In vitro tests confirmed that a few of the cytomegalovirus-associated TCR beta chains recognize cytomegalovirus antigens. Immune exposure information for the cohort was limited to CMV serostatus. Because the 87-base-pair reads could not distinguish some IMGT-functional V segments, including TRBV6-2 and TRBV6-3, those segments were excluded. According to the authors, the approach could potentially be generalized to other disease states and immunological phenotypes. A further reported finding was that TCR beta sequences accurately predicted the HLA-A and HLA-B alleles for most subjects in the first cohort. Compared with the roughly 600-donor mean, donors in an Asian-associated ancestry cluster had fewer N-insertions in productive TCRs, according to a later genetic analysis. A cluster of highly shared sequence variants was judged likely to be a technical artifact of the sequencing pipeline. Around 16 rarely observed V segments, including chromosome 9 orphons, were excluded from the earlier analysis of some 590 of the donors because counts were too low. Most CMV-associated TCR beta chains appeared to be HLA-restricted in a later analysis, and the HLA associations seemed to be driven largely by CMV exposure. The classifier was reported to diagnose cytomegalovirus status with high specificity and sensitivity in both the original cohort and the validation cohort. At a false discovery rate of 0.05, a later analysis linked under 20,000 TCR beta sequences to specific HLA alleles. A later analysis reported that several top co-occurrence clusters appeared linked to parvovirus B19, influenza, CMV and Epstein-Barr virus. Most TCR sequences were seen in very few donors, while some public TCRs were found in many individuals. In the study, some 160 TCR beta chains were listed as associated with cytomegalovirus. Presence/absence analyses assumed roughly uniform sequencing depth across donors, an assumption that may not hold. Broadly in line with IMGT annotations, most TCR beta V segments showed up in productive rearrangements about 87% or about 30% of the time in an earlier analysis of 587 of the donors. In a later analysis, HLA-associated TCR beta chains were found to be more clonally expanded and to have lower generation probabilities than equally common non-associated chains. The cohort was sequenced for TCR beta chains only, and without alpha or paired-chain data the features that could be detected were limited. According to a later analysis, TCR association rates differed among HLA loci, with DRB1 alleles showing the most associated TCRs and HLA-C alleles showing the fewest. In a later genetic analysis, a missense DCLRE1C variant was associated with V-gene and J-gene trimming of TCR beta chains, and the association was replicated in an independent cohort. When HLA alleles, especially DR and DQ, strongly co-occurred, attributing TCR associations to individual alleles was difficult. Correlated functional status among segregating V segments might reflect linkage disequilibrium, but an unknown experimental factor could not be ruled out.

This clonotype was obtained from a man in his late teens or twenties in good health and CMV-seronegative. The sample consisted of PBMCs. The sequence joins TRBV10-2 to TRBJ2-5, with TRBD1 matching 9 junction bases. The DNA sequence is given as TGCGCCAGCAGACCCGGGACAGGGATCCCTTACCAAGAGACCCAGTACTTC. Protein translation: CASRPGTGIPYQETQYF.